These T cell receptor beta chains were read from a single sample in a study of blood T cells in healthy people across ages. TCRdb re-derived calls from the 5' RACE reads in MiXCR, one entry per CDR3 protein. The table lists approximately 1,700,000 distinct CDR3 sequences, about two fifths of them singletons. Sequenced input: blood. The receptors derive from a human donor in good health. Both conserved end residues are part of each CDR3. A D gene is named only where the DNA matches it firmly. Rows give clone size only sometimes, using once, few, many, or a class for an expanded clone.

CDR3 protein | CDR3 DNA | D gene | clone size | J gene | V gene
CASSFGDLFITDTQYF | TGTGCCAGCAGCTTTGGGGACCTCTTTATCACAGATACGCAGTATTTT | . | . | TRBJ2-3 | TRBV7-9
CASSRSRSYEQYF | TGCGCCAGCAGCCGCAGTAGATCCTACGAGCAGTACTTC | . | many | TRBJ2-7 | TRBV4-3
CASSLARVRSYEQYF | TGTGCCAGCAGCTTAGCGCGTGTCAGATCCTACGAGCAGTACTTC | . | . | TRBJ2-7 | TRBV7-8
CSARGMGDTQYF | TGCAGTGCTAGAGGTATGGGGGATACGCAGTATTTT | . | . | TRBJ2-3 | TRBV20-1
CASSLSTGPIPETQYF | TGTGCCAGCAGTTTATCCACAGGCCCAATACCAGAGACCCAGTACTTC | . | . | TRBJ2-5 | TRBV27
CSVEPFSNEQFF | TGCAGCGTTGAACCCTTCTCCAATGAGCAGTTCTTC | . | few | TRBJ2-1 | TRBV29-1
CASSPWGAGPGNTIYF | TGCGCCAGCAGCCCGTGGGGAGCCGGACCTGGAAACACCATATATTTT | . | few | TRBJ1-3 | TRBV5-1
CASSGKITAKILLARGAGADTQYF | TGCGCCAGCAGCGGAAAAATTACAGCCAAGATTCTGTTGGCAAGGGGGGCAGGCGCAGATACGCAGTATTTT | . | . | TRBJ2-3 | TRBV4-1
CASSPDLRGGQPQHF | TGTGCCAGCAGCCCTGACCTCAGGGGCGGTCAGCCCCAGCATTTT | . | few | TRBJ1-5 | TRBV9
CASSQVAISTDTQYF | TGCGCCAGCAGCCAAGTAGCGATTAGCACAGATACGCAGTATTTT | . | . | TRBJ2-3 | TRBV4-3
CASSPTGGNTIYF | TGTGCCAGCAGCCCTACAGGGGGGAACACCATATATTTT | TRBD1 | . | TRBJ1-3 | TRBV7-2
CASSRDRGQYF | TGTGCCAGCAGCCGGGACAGGGGGCAGTACTTC | TRBD1 | . | TRBJ2-7 | TRBV5-6
CSVESIGGEQYF | TGCAGCGTTGAAAGTATAGGTGGCGAGCAGTACTTC | . | . | TRBJ2-7 | TRBV29-1
CASGGIRDYTDTQYF | TGTGCCAGCGGAGGAATAAGGGACTACACAGATACGCAGTATTTT | TRBD2 | few | TRBJ2-3 | TRBV12-3/TRBV12-4
CASSNEGAFQPQHF | TGTGCCAGCAGTAACGAAGGAGCTTTTCAGCCCCAGCATTTT | . | . | TRBJ1-5 | TRBV6-5
CASSLAWDVTDTQYF | TGCGCCAGCAGCCTAGCGTGGGACGTTACAGATACGCAGTATTTT | . | . | TRBJ2-3 | TRBV4-1
CASSLNSGYNEQFF | TGTGCCAGCAGCTTAAACTCTGGGTACAATGAGCAGTTCTTC | . | once | TRBJ2-1 | TRBV11-2
CSAWGTQTPTDTQYF | TGCAGTGCTTGGGGCACCCAGACCCCCACAGATACGCAGTATTTT | . | . | TRBJ2-3 | TRBV20-1
CASSQESVREFGGGTGELFF | TGCGCCAGCAGCCAAGAGAGCGTTCGCGAATTTGGAGGGGGTACCGGGGAGCTGTTTTTT | . | . | TRBJ2-2 | TRBV4-3
CASSPPTPYSPLHF | TGTGCCAGCAGCCCACCAACCCCGTACTCACCCCTCCACTTT | . | many | TRBJ1-6 | TRBV7-2
CATSRDLGIGELFF | TGTGCCACCAGCAGAGATTTGGGAATCGGGGAGCTGTTTTTT | . | few | TRBJ2-2 | TRBV15
CASSLAAPSPYNEQFF | TGTGCCAGCAGCCTGGCGGCGCCATCCCCCTACAATGAGCAGTTCTTC | . | . | TRBJ2-1 | TRBV7-6
CASSEFQGQAPLHF | TGTGCCAGCAGTGAATTTCAGGGGCAGGCACCCCTCCACTTT | . | once | TRBJ1-6 | TRBV25-1
CAIRRDRGYYGYTF | TGTGCCATCCGGCGGGACAGGGGCTACTATGGCTACACCTTC | TRBD1 | . | TRBJ1-2 | TRBV6-2/TRBV6-3
CASSSFYSVKSTDTQYF | TGTGCCAGCAGCTCTTTTTATAGCGTCAAAAGCACAGATACGCAGTATTTT | . | . | TRBJ2-3 | TRBV2
CANSPDIAGGNNEQFF | TGTGCCAACAGCCCCGATATAGCGGGAGGGAACAATGAGCAGTTCTTC | TRBD2 | once | TRBJ2-1 | TRBV3-1
CASQTTRLAGDSYNEQFF | TGTGCCAGTCAAACAACCCGACTAGCGGGGGACTCCTACAATGAGCAGTTCTTC | TRBD2 | . | TRBJ2-1 | TRBV3-1
CASSQDTGGAFGYTF | TGTGCCAGCAGCCAAGATACGGGGGGCGCGTTTGGCTACACCTTC | . | . | TRBJ1-2 | TRBV4-2
CASSYSGRLYNEQFF | TGTGCCAGCAGTTACTCTGGCAGGTTATACAATGAGCAGTTCTTC | . | . | TRBJ2-1 | TRBV6-2/TRBV6-3
CASRSLGGIYGYTF | TGTGCCAGCAGGAGCTTGGGGGGAATCTATGGCTACACCTTC | . | . | TRBJ1-2 | TRBV2
CASSYSTSNEQFF | TGTGCCAGCAGTTACTCCACTAGCAATGAGCAGTTCTTC | . | few | TRBJ2-1 | TRBV6-2/TRBV6-3
CASSPDRARPYNEQFF | TGTGCCAGCAGTCCGGACCGGGCGCGCCCCTACAATGAGCAGTTCTTC | . | . | TRBJ2-1 | TRBV12-3/TRBV12-4
CASSQESSGGYNEQYF | TGCGCCAGCAGCCAAGAGAGTAGCGGGGGGTACAATGAGCAGTACTTC | TRBD2 | . | TRBJ2-7 | TRBV4-1
CASSKQGVGEKLFF | TGTGCCAGCAGTAAACAGGGTGTGGGGGAAAAACTGTTTTTT | . | few | TRBJ1-4 | TRBV28
CASTSGTDTQYF | TGTGCCAGCACCTCGGGCACAGATACGCAGTATTTT | . | . | TRBJ2-3 | TRBV7-6
CASSTYRTWEQFF | TGTGCCAGCAGCACTTACAGGACCTGGGAGCAGTTCTTC | . | . | TRBJ2-1 | TRBV7-2
CASSPASYRKDTQYF | TGCGCCAGCAGCCCAGCTAGCTATCGGAAAGATACGCAGTATTTT | . | . | TRBJ2-3 | TRBV5-1